The 25 T cell receptor beta chains listed next were all sequenced from one sample in a study of OX40 agonist ivuxolimab in advanced cancers. Clones were sequenced by immunoSEQ multiplex PCR, and TCRdb holds only the in-frame ones, with some missing. The sample lists approximately 23,000 clones; less than 90% were seen once. This material consisted of CD4+ or CD8+ T cells sorted from blood, taken in a trial of the OX40 agonist ivuxolimab. Source of these receptors: an adult with an advanced solid tumor such as melanoma, head and neck, liver or kidney cancer.

V gene TRBV7-2 combines with J gene TRBJ2-1, with 9 bases that match TRBD2. The trim removed 4 bases at V and 8 bases at J, leaving 9 bases unmatched. Germline V gives CDR1 SGHTA, CDR2 FQGNSA. The CDR3 is 15 amino acids. The CDR3 loop is CASSWSGGRADEQFF. The CDR3 DNA sequence: TGTGCCAGCAGCTGGAGTGGCGGGAGGGCCGATGAGCAGTTCTTC.

This clone was counted a few times. The DNA of the CDR3 is TGCGCCAGCAGCCCCGGACTAGCGGGAGCCCCGGGGAGGACCGGGGAGCTGTTTTTT. It specifies CASSPGLAGAPGRTGELFF. The rearrangement uses TRBV4-1 and TRBJ2-2, with 13 bases fitting TRBD2. CDR1 is MGHRA and CDR2 is YSYEKL in the germline V gene. Germline trimming cut 4 bases from V and 5 bases from J; bases unmatched to any gene: 13. The CDR3 has 19 amino acids.

The chain links TRBV6-5 to TRBJ2-7, with TRBD2 matching over 7 bases. Looked up from germline, CDR1 is MNHEY and CDR2 is SVGAGI. The CDR3 spans 15 residues. Trimming took 1 base from V and 3 from J; bases not matched to a gene: 6. The CDR3 loop reads CASSYFGGGNYEQYF. The DNA for the CDR3 is TGTGCCAGCAGTTACTTCGGGGGAGGGAACTACGAGCAGTACTTC.

This clone came up once. V and J are TRBV27 and TRBJ2-7; 14 bases line up with TRBD2. The CDR3 is made up of 16 amino acids. The V gene end was trimmed by 1 base and the J gene end by 4 bases; junction bases not matched to a gene: 3. The germline V gene has CDR1 MNHEY and CDR2 SMNVEV (reference sequence). The CDR3 reads CASSLLGTSGSYEQYF. CDR3 DNA sequence: TGTGCCAGCAGTTTATTGGGGACTAGCGGGAGTTACGAGCAGTACTTC.

V gene TRBV28 combines with J gene TRBJ1-5, with TRBD1 matching 8 bases. Germline CDR1 is MDHEN and CDR2 is SYDVKM. The CDR3 extends over 15 amino acids. V was pared by 6 bases and J by 3 bases, with 7 bases of the junction left unmatched. The chain's CDR3 is CASSPDREDNQPQHF. In DNA, the CDR3 is TGTGCCAGCAGCCCGGACAGGGAGGACAATCAGCCCCAGCATTTT.

The CDR3 loop reads CASSLTGTYGYTF. CDR3 DNA: TGTGCCAGCAGTTTGACAGGGACTTATGGCTACACCTTC. J is TRBJ1-2 and V is TRBV27; TRBD1 matches at 7 bases. This CDR3 is 13 amino acids long. After removal of 3 bases from V and 5 bases from J, the junction contained 3 bases not matched to a gene. The germline CDR1 and CDR2 sequences are MNHEY and SMNVEV (reference sequence).

This chain joins TRBV6-5 and TRBJ2-7, with TRBD1 matching over 8 bases. Germline V lookup: CDR1 MNHEY, CDR2 SVGAGI. This CDR3 has 12 amino acids. V shed 11 bases, J shed 4 bases, and the junction held 7 bases outside the gene matches. The CDR3 spells CAVGQELYEQYF. The CDR3 DNA follows: TGTGCCGTGGGACAGGAACTTTACGAGCAGTACTTC.

The rearrangement joins TRBV6-5 to TRBJ2-7, with D tentatively TRBD2 (5 bases). The V gene lost 8 bases and the J gene lost 2 bases, with 16 bases spanning the gap. In germline, CDR1 is MNHEY, CDR2 SVGAGI. The CDR3 runs 14 residues. The CDR3 loop is CASQQRSAAYEQYF. DNA of the CDR3: TGTGCCAGCCAACAGCGTAGCGCAGCCTACGAGCAGTACTTC.

J is TRBJ2-5 and V is TRBV5-1, with a weak D call TRBD2 (5 bases). Germline V gives CDR1 SGHRS, CDR2 YFSETQ. The germline V and J ends were trimmed by 0 bases and 5 bases, with 8 bases remaining between them. The CDR3 covers 13 residues. CDR3 nucleotides: TGCGCCAGCAGCTTGGAGCGGTGGGAGACCCAGTACTTC. Translating gives CASSLERWETQYF.

The rearrangement joins TRBV28 to TRBJ2-7; perhaps TRBD2 as D (6 bases). CDR3 length equals 14 residues. Trimming stripped 8 bases from V and 2 bases from J, with 16 bases between. Germline V gene data show CDR1 as MDHEN and CDR2 as SYDVKM. As DNA, the CDR3 is TGTGCCAGCGGAATAGCGAGCGGGCCCTACGAGCAGTACTTC. It is translated as CASGIASGPYEQYF.

This clone was detected once. The chain joins TRBV15 to TRBJ2-7; D is unclear. Trimming pared 0 bases from V and 3 bases from J, leaving 9 bases between. Germline V gene lookup returns CDR1 LNHNV and CDR2 YYDKDF (reference sequence). The CDR3 extends over 14 amino acids. The CDR3 coding sequence is TGTGCCACCAGCAGAGATCGGTCAGGCTACGAGCAGTACTTC. This encodes CATSRDRSGYEQYF.

The chain recombines TRBV2 with TRBJ1-1, with a weak D call TRBD1 (5 bases). V was clipped by 6 bases and J by 0 bases, with 14 bases between them. The germline CDR1 and CDR2 sequences are SNHLY and FYNNEI. This CDR3 is built from 15 residues. CDR3 DNA sequence: TGTGCCAGCAGAAAGACAGATGGGATGAACACTGAAGCTTTCTTT. Protein: CASRKTDGMNTEAFF.

The sample holds a few counts of this clone. The rearrangement uses TRBV27 and TRBJ2-2; no clear D. The V end was cut by 6 bases, the J end by 7 bases, with 30 bases between. The CDR3 length is 19 residues. From germline, CDR1 is MNHEY and CDR2 SMNVEV (reference sequence). The CDR3 sequence: CASSFLTHSVSGFDGELFF. DNA for the CDR3: TGTGCCAGCAGCTTCCTAACCCACTCAGTTTCGGGTTTCGACGGGGAGCTGTTTTTT.

This clone was recorded a few times. The genes are TRBV4-3 and TRBJ2-2; 12 bases line up with TRBD1. J gave up 5 bases and V 3 bases, and 4 bases lay outside the gene matches. This CDR3 is built from 16 residues. Germline V gene sequence: CDR1 LGHNA, CDR2 YSLEER. CDR3 in amino acids: CASSHGTGGFTGELFF. CDR3 bases: TGCGCCAGCAGCCACGGGACAGGGGGCTTTACCGGGGAGCTGTTTTTT.

The genes are TRBV4-1 and TRBJ1-2; D is unclear. This CDR3 spans 15 amino acids. Germline V lookup: CDR1 MGHRA, CDR2 YSYEKL. The V and J ends lost 0 bases and 6 bases respectively, with 14 bases between them. CDR3 DNA sequence: TGCGCCAGCAGCCAAGAGGGCAGGATTTACCATGGCTACACCTTC. It specifies CASSQEGRIYHGYTF.

This chain connects TRBV19 to TRBJ2-5; 7 bases are a match to TRBD1. This CDR3 has 16 residues. Germline CDR1 reads LNHDA; CDR2 reads SQIVND (reference sequence). The trim removed 1 base at V and 5 bases at J, leaving 10 bases unmatched. The CDR3 bases are TGTGCCAGTAGTATAGGAGACAGGGCCGATGGGGAGACCCAGTACTTC. It specifies CASSIGDRADGETQYF.

This rearrangement joins TRBV29-1 to TRBJ2-7, with 7 nucleotides matching TRBD1. The CDR3 consists of 18 residues. In germline, CDR1 is SQVTM, CDR2 ANQGSEA. V lost 7 bases to trimming and J lost 1 base; unmatched junction nucleotides: 22. The CDR3 nucleotides are TGCAGCGCAGGAATTTCTGGTTTTTCTGGGACAGCATCCTACGAGCAGTACTTC. Translating gives CSAGISGFSGTASYEQYF.

The sample holds a few counts of this clone. The chain carries TRBV28 and TRBJ1-5; 8 bases fit TRBD1. The CDR3 is 15 amino acids. Germline CDR1 is MDHEN and CDR2 is SYDVKM. V was clipped by 3 bases and J by 2 bases; unmatched bases: 3. The CDR3 is CASSFPRGRNQPQHF. In DNA form, the CDR3 reads TGTGCCAGCAGTTTTCCCAGGGGGCGCAATCAGCCCCAGCATTTT.

This rearrangement joins TRBV30 to TRBJ1-1; the D gene is possibly TRBD1 (5 bases). This CDR3 is 14 amino acids long. Looked up from germline, CDR1 is GTSNPN and CDR2 is SVGIG (reference sequence). Trimming took off 0 bases at V and 1 base at J, with 9 bases between the two ends. CDR3 bases: TGTGCCTGGAGTGTATATAGGGGGAACACTGAAGCTTTCTTT. Translated, it gives CAWSVYRGNTEAFF.

This clone is classed as large. The genes are TRBV11-2 and TRBJ2-1; TRBD1 matches 7 bases. The CDR3 extends over 13 amino acids. V was pared by 5 bases and J by 10 bases, with 8 bases of the junction left unmatched. Germline loops: CDR1 SGHAT, CDR2 FQNNGV. The DNA of the CDR3 is TGTGCCAGCAGCACCTGGGACAGCAAGGAGCAGTTCTTC. Translation gives CASSTWDSKEQFF.

V is TRBV30 and J is TRBJ1-1; D remains unclear. The CDR3 covers 15 residues. Trimming pared 2 bases from V and 1 base from J, leaving 14 bases between. From germline, CDR1 is GTSNPN and CDR2 SVGIG (reference sequence). The DNA for the CDR3 is TGTGCCTGGAGTTCCGTGGTCTGGGGGAACACTGAAGCTTTCTTT. This gives the protein CAWSSVVWGNTEAFF.

V gene TRBV5-8 combines with J gene TRBJ1-1; a weak D match, TRBD1 (6 bases). The germline V gene encodes CDR1 SGHTS and CDR2 YDEGEE. CDR3 length: 14 residues. Trimming left V 0 bases short and J 3 bases short, with 9 bases between. The CDR3 is CASSLGDIYTEAFF. Here the CDR3 DNA reads TGTGCCAGCAGCTTGGGGGACATTTACACTGAAGCTTTCTTT.

This chain joins TRBV7-9 and TRBJ1-1; D remains ambiguous. CDR3 length equals 14 residues. Trimming pared 6 bases from V and 1 base from J, leaving 12 bases between. The germline V gene encodes CDR1 SEHNR and CDR2 FQNEAQ (reference sequence). CDR3 coding DNA: TGTGCCAGCAGAACCGGGCCAAAGAACACTGAAGCTTTCTTT. Its protein product is CASRTGPKNTEAFF. The full variable domain, in which reference TRBV7-9 and TRBJ1-1 provide the parts outside the CDR3, is DTGVSQNPRHKITKRGQNVTFRCDPISEHNRLYWYRQTLGQGPEFLTYFQNEAQLEKSRLLSDRFSAERPKGSFSTLEIQRTEQGDSAMYLCASRTGPKNTEAFFGQGTRLTVV.

The chain carries TRBV4-1 and TRBJ2-7; D is uncertain. CDR1 is MGHRA, CDR2 YSYEKL, per germline. V shed 1 base and J shed 3 bases, with 13 bases lying between them. The CDR3 is made up of 15 amino acids. CDR3 coding DNA: TGCGCCAGCAGCCAAGTCGAGAGAGTATACTACGAGCAGTACTTC. This sequence encodes CASSQVERVYYEQYF.

The chain employs TRBV5-4 and TRBJ2-7; D possibly uses TRBD1 or TRBD2 (6 bases each). Germline V CDR1 and CDR2: SGHNT, YYREEE (reference sequence). Trimming shortened V by 4 bases and J by 3 bases, and 14 bases separated the two germline ends. CDR3 size: 14 residues. The CDR3 is CASSGGTYLYEQYF. The DNA of the CDR3 is TGTGCCAGCAGCGGCGGGACATACCTCTACGAGCAGTACTTC.